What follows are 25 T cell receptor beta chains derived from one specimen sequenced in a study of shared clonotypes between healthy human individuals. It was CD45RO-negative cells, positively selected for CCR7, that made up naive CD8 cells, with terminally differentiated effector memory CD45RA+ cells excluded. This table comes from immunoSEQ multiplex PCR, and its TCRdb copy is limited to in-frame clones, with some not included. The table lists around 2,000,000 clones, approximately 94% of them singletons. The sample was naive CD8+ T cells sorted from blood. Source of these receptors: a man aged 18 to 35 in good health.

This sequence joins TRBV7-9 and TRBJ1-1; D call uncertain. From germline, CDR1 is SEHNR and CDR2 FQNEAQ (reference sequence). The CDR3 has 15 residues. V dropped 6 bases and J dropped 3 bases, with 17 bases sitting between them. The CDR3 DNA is TGTGCCAGCAGTCCAACCCTGGGAGGAGACACTGAAGCTTTCTTT. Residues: CASSPTLGGDTEAFF.

CDR3 sequence: CASSQDGFLSEKLFF. CDR3 in DNA: TGCGCCAGCAGCCAAGACGGGTTTCTTTCGGAAAAACTGTTTTTT. V is TRBV4-3 and J is TRBJ1-4; D not certain. This CDR3 has 15 amino acids. Germline lookup yields CDR1 LGHNA and CDR2 YSLEER. V gave up 0 bases and J gave up 8 bases, with 13 bases separating them.

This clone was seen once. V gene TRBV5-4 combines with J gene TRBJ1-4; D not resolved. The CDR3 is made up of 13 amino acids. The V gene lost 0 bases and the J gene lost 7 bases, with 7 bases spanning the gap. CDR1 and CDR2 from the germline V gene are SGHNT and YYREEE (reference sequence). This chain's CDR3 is CASSLGSSEKLFF. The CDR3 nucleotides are TGTGCCAGCAGCTTGGGCAGTTCTGAAAAACTGTTTTTT.

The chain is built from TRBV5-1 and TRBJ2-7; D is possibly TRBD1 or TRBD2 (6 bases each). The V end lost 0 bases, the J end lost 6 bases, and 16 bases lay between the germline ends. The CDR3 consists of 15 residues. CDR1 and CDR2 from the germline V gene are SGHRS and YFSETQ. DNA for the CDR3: TGCGCCAGCAGCTTGGGTTGGCTGGAGGGGGGCGAGCAGTACTTC. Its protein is CASSLGWLEGGEQYF.

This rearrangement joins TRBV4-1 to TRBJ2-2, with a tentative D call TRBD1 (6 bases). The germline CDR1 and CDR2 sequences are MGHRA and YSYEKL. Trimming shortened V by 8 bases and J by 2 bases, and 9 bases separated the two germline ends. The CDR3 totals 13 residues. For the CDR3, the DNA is TGCGCCAGCCCGACAGGAAACACCGGGGAGCTGTTTTTT. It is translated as CASPTGNTGELFF.

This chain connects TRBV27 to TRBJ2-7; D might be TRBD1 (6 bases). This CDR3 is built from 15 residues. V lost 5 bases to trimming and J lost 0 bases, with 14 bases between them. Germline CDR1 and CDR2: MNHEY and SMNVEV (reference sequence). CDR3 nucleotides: TGTGCCAGCAGTGCCGAGACAGGTGGCTCCTACGAGCAGTACTTC. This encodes CASSAETGGSYEQYF.

CDR3 residues: CASSWTVYNEQFF. CDR3 coding DNA: TGTGCCAGCAGTTGGACAGTTTACAATGAGCAGTTCTTC. The chain employs TRBV6-6 and TRBJ2-1, with D tentatively TRBD1 (6 bases). The CDR3 runs 13 residues. The germline V gene encodes CDR1 MNHNY and CDR2 SVGAGI (reference sequence). V lost 4 bases to trimming and J lost 4 bases, with 8 bases between them.

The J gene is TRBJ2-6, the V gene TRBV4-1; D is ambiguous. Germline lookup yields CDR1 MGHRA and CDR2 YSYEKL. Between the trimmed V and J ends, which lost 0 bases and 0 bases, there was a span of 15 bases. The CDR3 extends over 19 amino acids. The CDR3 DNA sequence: TGCGCCAGCAGCCAAGATCCACTCCCCTTCGGCTCTGGGGCCAACGTCCTGACTTTC. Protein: CASSQDPLPFGSGANVLTF.

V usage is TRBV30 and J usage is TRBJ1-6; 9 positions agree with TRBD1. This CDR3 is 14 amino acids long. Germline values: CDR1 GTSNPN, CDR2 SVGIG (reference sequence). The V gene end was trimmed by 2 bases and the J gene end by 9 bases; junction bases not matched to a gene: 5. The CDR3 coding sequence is TGTGCCTGGAGTCTCGGACAGGGGTCTTCACCCCTCCACTTT. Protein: CAWSLGQGSSPLHF.

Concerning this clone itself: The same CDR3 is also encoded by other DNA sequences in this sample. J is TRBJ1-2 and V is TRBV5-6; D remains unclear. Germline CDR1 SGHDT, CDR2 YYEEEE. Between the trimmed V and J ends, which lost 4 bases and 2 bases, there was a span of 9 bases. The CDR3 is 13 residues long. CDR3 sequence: CASSLDGNYGYTF. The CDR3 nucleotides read TGTGCCAGCAGCCTCGACGGCAACTATGGCTACACCTTC.

This chain's CDR3 is CASSYSRGRMNTEAFF. The CDR3 DNA reads as TGTGCCAGCAGTTACTCCAGGGGCAGAATGAACACTGAAGCTTTCTTT. V is TRBV6-5 and J is TRBJ1-1, with TRBD1 as a possible D gene (6 bases). This CDR3 spans 16 amino acids. Trimming cost V 0 bases and J 0 bases, with 11 bases left between them. Germline CDR1 is MNHEY and CDR2 is SVGAGI.

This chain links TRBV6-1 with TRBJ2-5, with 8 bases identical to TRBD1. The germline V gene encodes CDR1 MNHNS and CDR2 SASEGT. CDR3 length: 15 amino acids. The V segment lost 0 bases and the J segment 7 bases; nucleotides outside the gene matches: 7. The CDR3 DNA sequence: TGTGCCAGCAGTGAAGCGGTAGACAGGGGTGGGACCCAGTACTTC. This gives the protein CASSEAVDRGGTQYF.

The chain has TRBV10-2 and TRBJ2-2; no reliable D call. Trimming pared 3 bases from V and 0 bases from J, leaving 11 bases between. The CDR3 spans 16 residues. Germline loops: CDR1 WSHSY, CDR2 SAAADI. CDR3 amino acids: CASSERAPTNTGELFF. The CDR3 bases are TGCGCCAGCAGTGAAAGAGCACCTACGAACACCGGGGAGCTGTTTTTT.

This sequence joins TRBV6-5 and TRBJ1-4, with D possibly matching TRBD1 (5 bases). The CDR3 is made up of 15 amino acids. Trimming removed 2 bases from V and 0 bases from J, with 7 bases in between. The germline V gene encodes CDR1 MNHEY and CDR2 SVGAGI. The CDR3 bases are TGTGCCAGCAGTTACGGCAGGGCAACTAATGAAAAACTGTTTTTT. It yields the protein CASSYGRATNEKLFF.

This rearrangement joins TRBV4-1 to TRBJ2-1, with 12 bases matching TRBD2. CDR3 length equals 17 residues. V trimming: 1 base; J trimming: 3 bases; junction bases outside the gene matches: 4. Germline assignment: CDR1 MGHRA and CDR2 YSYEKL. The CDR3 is CASSQVGLAGHYNEQFF. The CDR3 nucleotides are TGCGCCAGCAGCCAAGTCGGACTAGCGGGACACTACAATGAGCAGTTCTTC.

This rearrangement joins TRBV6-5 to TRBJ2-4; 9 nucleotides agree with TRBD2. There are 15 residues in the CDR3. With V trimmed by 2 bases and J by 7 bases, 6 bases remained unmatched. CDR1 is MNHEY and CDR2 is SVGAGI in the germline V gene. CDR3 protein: CASSYTKTSGNIQYF. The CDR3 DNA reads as TGTGCCAGCAGTTACACAAAAACTAGCGGGAACATTCAGTACTTC.

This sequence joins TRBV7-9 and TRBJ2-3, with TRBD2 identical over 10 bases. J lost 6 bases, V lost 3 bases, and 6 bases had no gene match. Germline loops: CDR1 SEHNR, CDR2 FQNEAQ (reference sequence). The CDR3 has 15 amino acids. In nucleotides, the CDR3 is TGTGCCAGCAGCTTCCCTTTAGCGGGGGGTGATACGCAGTATTTT. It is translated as CASSFPLAGGDTQYF. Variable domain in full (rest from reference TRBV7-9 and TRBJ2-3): DTGVSQNPRHKITKRGQNVTFRCDPISEHNRLYWYRQTLGQGPEFLTYFQNEAQLEKSRLLSDRFSAERPKGSFSTLEIQRTEQGDSAMYLCASSFPLAGGDTQYFGPGTRLTVL.

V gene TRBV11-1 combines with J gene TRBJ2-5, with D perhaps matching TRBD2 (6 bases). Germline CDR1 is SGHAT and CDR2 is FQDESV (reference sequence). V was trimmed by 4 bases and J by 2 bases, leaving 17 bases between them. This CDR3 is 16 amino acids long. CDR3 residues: CASSSHPWGTQETQYF. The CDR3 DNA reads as TGTGCCAGCAGCTCTCACCCCTGGGGGACTCAAGAGACCCAGTACTTC. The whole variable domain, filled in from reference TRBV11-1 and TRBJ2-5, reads EAEVAQSPRYKITEKSQAVAFWCDPISGHATLYWYRQILGQGPELLVQFQDESVVDDSQLPKDRFSAERLKGVDSTLKIQPAELGDSAMYLCASSSHPWGTQETQYFGPGTRLLVL.

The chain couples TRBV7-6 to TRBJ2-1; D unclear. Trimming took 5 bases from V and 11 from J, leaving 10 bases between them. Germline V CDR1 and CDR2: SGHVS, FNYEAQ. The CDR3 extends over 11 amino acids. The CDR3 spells CASSVATQQFF. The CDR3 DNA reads TGTGCCAGCAGCGTGGCGACCCAGCAGTTCTTC.

In nucleotides, the CDR3 is TGTGCCAGCAGCCGTCTAGCGGGGGGGGCAGATACGCAGTATTTT. This sequence encodes CASSRLAGGADTQYF. The chain is built from TRBV7-2 and TRBJ2-3; 12 nucleotides line up with TRBD2. V lost 5 bases and J lost 4; bases outside the gene matches: 4. Germline loops: CDR1 SGHTA, CDR2 FQGNSA. The CDR3 has 15 residues.

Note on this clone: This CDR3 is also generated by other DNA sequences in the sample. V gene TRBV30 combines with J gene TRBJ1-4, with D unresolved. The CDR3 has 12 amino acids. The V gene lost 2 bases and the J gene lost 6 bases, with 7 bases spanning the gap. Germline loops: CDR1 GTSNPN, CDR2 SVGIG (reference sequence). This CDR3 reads CAWSIQDEKLFF. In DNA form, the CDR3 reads TGTGCCTGGAGTATCCAGGATGAAAAACTGTTTTTT.

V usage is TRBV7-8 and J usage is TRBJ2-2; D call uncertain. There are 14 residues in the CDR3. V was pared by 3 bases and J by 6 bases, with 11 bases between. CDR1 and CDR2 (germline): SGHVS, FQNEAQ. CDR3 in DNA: TGTGCCAGCAGCTTTTTCGTCGGATCCGGGGAGCTGTTTTTT. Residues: CASSFFVGSGELFF.

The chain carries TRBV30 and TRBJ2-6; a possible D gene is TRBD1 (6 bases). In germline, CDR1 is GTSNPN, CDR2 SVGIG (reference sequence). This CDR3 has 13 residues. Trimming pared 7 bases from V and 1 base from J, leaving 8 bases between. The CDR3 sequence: CASDRSGANVLTF. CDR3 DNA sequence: TGTGCCTCCGACAGGTCTGGGGCCAACGTCCTGACTTTC.

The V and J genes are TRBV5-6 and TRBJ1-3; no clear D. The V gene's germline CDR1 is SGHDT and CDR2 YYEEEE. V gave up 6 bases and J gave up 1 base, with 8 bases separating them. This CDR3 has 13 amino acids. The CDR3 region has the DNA TGTGCCAGCACCTTATGGTCTGGAAACACCATATATTTT. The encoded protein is CASTLWSGNTIYF.

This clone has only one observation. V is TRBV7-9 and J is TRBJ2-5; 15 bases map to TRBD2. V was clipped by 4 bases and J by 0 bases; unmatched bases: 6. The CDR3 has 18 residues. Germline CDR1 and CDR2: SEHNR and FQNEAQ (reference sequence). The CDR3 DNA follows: TGTGCCAGCAGCTACGGGACTAGCGGGGGGACGTACCAAGAGACCCAGTACTTC. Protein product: CASSYGTSGGTYQETQYF.